The next 6 T cell receptor beta chains were all read from a single sample in a study of T cells after yellow fever vaccination. TCRdb ran MiXCR on the 5' RACE reads and lists one entry per CDR3 protein. Among over 45,000 distinct CDR3 sequences, approximately 7.7% were seen once, and the ten largest hold approximately 41%. The sequenced sample was CD8+ T cells sorted from PBMCs, obtained on the day of the first yellow fever vaccination. Receptors were obtained from a young man who received the YFV17D yellow fever vaccine.

This clonotype was counted only a few times. This chain connects TRBV18 to TRBJ2-4; a possible D gene is TRBD1 (6 bases). The germline V gene has CDR1 KGHSH and CDR2 LQKENI. Trimming cost V 2 bases and J 9 bases, with 17 bases left between them. CDR3 size: 15 residues. Here the CDR3 reads CASSPSGTSAVIQYF. CDR3 DNA sequence: TGTGCCAGCTCACCATCGGGGACATCAGCGGTCATTCAGTACTTC.

This clonotype was seen ten or more times. The chain is built from TRBV5-1 and TRBJ1-1, with TRBD1 matching over 7 bases. Germline V lookup: CDR1 SGHRS, CDR2 YFSETQ. This CDR3 region has 15 residues. V shed 3 bases, J shed 1 base, and the junction held 6 bases outside the gene matches. CDR3 DNA: TGCGCCAGCAGCTCTGAACAGGGGACGAACACTGAAGCTTTCTTT. It codes for CASSSEQGTNTEAFF.

The V and J genes are TRBV2 and TRBJ2-1, with TRBD2 identical over 8 bases. Germline-derived CDR1 and CDR2 are SNHLY and FYNNEI. This CDR3 has 15 amino acids. V shed 10 bases and J 3 bases; nucleotides not matched to a gene: 11. DNA of the CDR3: TGTGCCACCCTTGGGGCGGGGGGCGTCTACAATGAGCAGTTCTTC. Its protein product is CATLGAGGVYNEQFF.

This clonotype was counted a few times. This chain joins TRBV5-1 and TRBJ2-5, with D perhaps matching TRBD1 (5 bases). The CDR3 is 15 residues long. Germline V CDR1 and CDR2: SGHRS, YFSETQ. V lost 3 bases to trimming and J lost 5 bases, with 17 bases between them. Here the CDR3 DNA reads TGCGCCAGCAGCTACCGGAAGGGGCTCGGGGAGACCCAGTACTTC. It codes for CASSYRKGLGETQYF.

This clonotype was counted many times. V is TRBV5-5 and J is TRBJ2-7; the D is unclear. This CDR3 is 14 amino acids long. Trimming pared 1 base from V and 3 bases from J, leaving 11 bases between. The germline CDR1 and CDR2 sequences are SGHKS and YYEKEE (reference sequence). In DNA form, the CDR3 reads TGTGCCAGCAGCTTGCGAGGCGAAATCTACGAGCAGTACGTC. Protein: CASSLRGEIYEQYV.

This clonotype was picked up many times. The CDR3 region has the DNA TGTGCCAGCAGTTACCACACCGGGGAGCTGTTTTTT. Translated: CASSYHTGELFF. The gene calls are TRBV6-6 and TRBJ2-2; D gene ambiguous. From germline, CDR1 is MNHNY and CDR2 SVGAGI (reference sequence). The CDR3 is made up of 12 amino acids. The germline V and J ends were trimmed by 2 bases and 3 bases, with 1 base remaining between them.